One sample yielded the 30 T cell receptor beta chains listed below, sequenced in a study of T cell responses to AZD1222 COVID-19 vaccine (dated by TCRdb to about 2021). According to the study, the label for this sample's time point signals: baseline before first vaccination. The library came from the immunoSEQ multiplex PCR assay. Imported from immuneACCESS, the table was reduced by TCRdb to in-frame sequences with V and J called. These copies leave out some clones; in studies compared against another copy, an unresolved V gene accounts for under half, and the cause of the remainder is not known. The sample includes about 120,000 clones, with roughly 86% observed a single time. Together, the top ten hold roughly 10% of the sample. The sample in question was peripheral blood, obtained on day 0 of AZD1222 vaccination. Receptor source: an adult in good health.

The rearrangement links TRBV5-4 to TRBJ2-3; D possibly corresponds to TRBD2 (5 bases). This CDR3 has 17 residues. The germline V and J ends were trimmed by 1 base and 4 bases, with 19 bases remaining between them. Germline values: CDR1 SGHNT, CDR2 YYREEE (reference sequence). CDR3 in DNA: TGTGCCAGCAGCTTGTTTTTTAGCGAGAGGGCCCCAGATACGCAGTATTTT. The encoded protein is CASSLFFSERAPDTQYF.

This clone was counted a few times. Here the CDR3 reads CASSESGRTMYEQYF. CDR3 DNA sequence: TGTGCCAGCAGTGAGAGCGGGAGAACGATGTACGAGCAGTACTTC. V usage is TRBV2 and J usage is TRBJ2-7; the match to TRBD2 covers 8 bases. Trimming removed 3 bases from V and 4 bases from J; junction bases left unmatched: 8. CDR1 SNHLY and CDR2 FYNNEI come from the germline V gene. The CDR3 has 15 residues.

This clone has just a few counts. The CDR3 DNA reads as TGTGCCAGCAGCTTGGCCCCAGGGAACTACAATGAGCAGTTCTTC. Its protein is CASSLAPGNYNEQFF. The J gene is TRBJ2-1, the V gene TRBV5-5, with D possibly matching TRBD1 (5 bases). V was clipped by 0 bases and J by 3 bases, with 10 bases between them. This CDR3 contains 15 residues. Germline V lookup: CDR1 SGHKS, CDR2 YYEKEE (reference sequence). The full variable domain, completed using reference TRBV5-5 and TRBJ2-1, is DAGVTQSPTHLIKTRGQQVTLRCSPISGHKSVSWYQQVLGQGPQFIFQYYEKEERGRGNFPDRFSARQFPNYSSELNVNALLLGDSALYLCASSLAPGNYNEQFFGPGTRLTVL.

This chain joins TRBV18 and TRBJ1-5, with D perhaps TRBD1 (5 bases). The CDR3 extends over 17 amino acids. V shed 4 bases and J shed 5 bases, with 21 bases lying between them. CDR1 and CDR2 (germline): KGHSH, LQKENI. The CDR3 nucleotides are TGTGCCAGCTCACTCCTTTTCGTTCCTGGGACCGATCAGCCCCAGCATTTT. It translates to CASSLLFVPGTDQPQHF. Using reference TRBV18 and TRBJ1-5 for the parts outside the CDR3, the full variable domain is NAGVMQNPRHLVRRRGQEARLRCSPMKGHSHVYWYRQLPEEGLKFMVYLQKENIIDESGMPKERFSAEFPKEGPSILRIQQVVRGDSAAYFCASSLLFVPGTDQPQHFGDGTRLSIL.

V usage is TRBV4-3 and J usage is TRBJ2-7; D may be TRBD1 (5 bases). CDR1 LGHNA and CDR2 YSLEER come from the germline V gene. V lost 0 bases, J lost 6 bases, and 12 bases lay in between. This CDR3 comprises 14 residues. The CDR3: CASSQEIYQGEQYF. DNA for the CDR3: TGCGCCAGCAGCCAAGAGATTTACCAGGGCGAGCAGTACTTC.

The chain uses TRBV6-5 and TRBJ1-1, with D perhaps matching TRBD1 (6 bases). Trimming removed 3 bases at V and 2 bases at J, with 10 bases between. This CDR3 has 14 amino acids. CDR1 and CDR2 (germline): MNHEY, SVGAGI. The CDR3: CASSYTGINTEAFF. In DNA form, the CDR3 reads TGTGCCAGCAGTTATACAGGGATCAACACTGAAGCTTTCTTT.

V and J are TRBV6-5 and TRBJ1-1; no clear D gene. The V end was cut by 2 bases, the J end by 8 bases, with 9 bases between. This CDR3 comprises 12 residues. Germline loops: CDR1 MNHEY, CDR2 SVGAGI. As DNA, the CDR3 is TGTGCCAGCAGTTACGACGGAATAGAAGCTTTCTTT. Translated: CASSYDGIEAFF.

The J gene is TRBJ1-2, the V gene TRBV30, with D possibly being TRBD1 (5 bases). The V gene lost 3 bases and the J gene lost 2 bases, with 13 bases spanning the gap. Germline V gene lookup returns CDR1 GTSNPN and CDR2 SVGIG (reference sequence). The CDR3 length is 14 residues. CDR3 sequence (DNA): TGTGCCTGGAGCCCGGGGGGACTAAACTATGGCTACACCTTC. Residues: CAWSPGGLNYGYTF.

This clone was seen more than once but under ten times. The chain recombines TRBV11-2 with TRBJ2-7; 9 bases are shared with TRBD2. The CDR3 totals 14 residues. CDR1 and CDR2 (germline): SGHAT, FQNNGV. The ends lost 2 bases at V and 3 bases at J; junction bases unmatched: 2. The CDR3 nucleotides are TGTGCCAGCAGCTTAAGCGGGAGGTTCTACGAGCAGTACTTC. Its translation is CASSLSGRFYEQYF.

V gene TRBV27 combines with J gene TRBJ2-1; 11 nucleotides agree with TRBD2. This CDR3 is built from 18 residues. The germline V gene has CDR1 MNHEY and CDR2 SMNVEV (reference sequence). Losses at the gene ends were 5 bases for V and 5 bases for J; bases not matched to a gene: 14. CDR3 nucleotide sequence: TGTGCCAGCAGTCAACCCGATAGCGGGAGGGCCTTAAACAATGAGCAGTTCTTC. Translating it yields CASSQPDSGRALNNEQFF.

The chain has TRBV3-1 (or the pseudogene TRBV3-2) and TRBJ2-1, with 8 bases fitting TRBD2. J lost 3 bases, V lost 0 bases, and 7 bases had no gene match. The CDR3 contains 17 residues. Germline V gives CDR1 LGHDT, CDR2 YNNKEL (reference sequence). The CDR3 sequence: CASSQDVREGRYNEQFF. CDR3 DNA: TGTGCCAGCAGCCAAGATGTACGGGAGGGCCGCTACAATGAGCAGTTCTTC.

V usage is TRBV30 and J usage is TRBJ1-4, with D hard to call. CDR1 and CDR2 from the germline V gene are GTSNPN and SVGIG (reference sequence). Trimming took 2 bases from V and 10 from J, leaving 14 bases between them. The CDR3 consists of 13 residues. The CDR3 loop is CAWSSSMGGKLFF. Here the CDR3 DNA reads TGTGCCTGGAGTTCGAGTATGGGCGGAAAACTGTTTTTT.

The chain combines TRBV7-2 with TRBJ1-1; D is unresolved. This CDR3 contains 14 residues. Per germline, CDR1 SGHTA and CDR2 FQGNSA. Trimming took 7 bases from V and 1 from J, leaving 13 bases between them. The chain's CDR3 is CASTLIEGNTEAFF. CDR3 sequence (DNA): TGTGCCAGCACCCTCATTGAAGGGAACACTGAAGCTTTCTTT.

The chain recombines TRBV7-2 with TRBJ1-1, with a weak D call TRBD1 (5 bases). In germline, CDR1 is SGHTA, CDR2 FQGNSA. V was pared by 1 base and J by 4 bases, with 10 bases between. This CDR3 comprises 14 residues. This chain's CDR3 is CASSLVGDGTEAFF. DNA of the CDR3: TGTGCCAGCAGCTTAGTAGGGGACGGCACTGAAGCTTTCTTT.

V and J are TRBV10-2 and TRBJ1-2; D gene ambiguous. V was shortened by 3 bases and J by 2 bases, with 7 bases between the two germline ends. The CDR3 runs to 13 residues. CDR1 is WSHSY, CDR2 SAAADI, per germline. In nucleotides, the CDR3 is TGCGCCAGCAGTGATAAGGACAACTATGGCTACACCTTC. Its protein is CASSDKDNYGYTF.

This clone was recorded a few times. The gene calls are TRBV3-1 (or the pseudogene TRBV3-2) and TRBJ1-2; D gene unclear. Trimming stripped 5 bases from V and 5 bases from J, with 9 bases between. CDR1 LGHDT and CDR2 YNNKEL come from the germline V gene (reference sequence). CDR3 size: 12 residues. The CDR3 spells CASSRYTYGYTF. The CDR3 DNA reads TGTGCCAGCAGCAGGTATACTTATGGCTACACCTTC.

The V gene is TRBV28, the J gene TRBJ1-2; D is undetermined. The CDR3 is made up of 11 amino acids. CDR1 is MDHEN and CDR2 is SYDVKM in the germline V gene. The V end lost 5 bases, the J end lost 5 bases, and 6 bases lay between the germline ends. The CDR3 loop reads CASSVNYGYTF. CDR3 nucleotides: TGTGCCAGCAGTGTGAATTATGGCTACACCTTC.

This chain connects TRBV27 to TRBJ1-5; possible D gene TRBD1, 6 bases. The CDR3 totals 15 residues. Germline V gene lookup returns CDR1 MNHEY and CDR2 SMNVEV (reference sequence). V lost 5 bases, J lost 6 bases, and 17 bases lay in between. CDR3 DNA sequence: TGTGCCAGCAGTCCCAATACAGGGATATTTCAGCCCCAGCATTTT. As protein: CASSPNTGIFQPQHF.

This sequence joins TRBV29-1 and TRBJ2-7, with 7 bases that match TRBD2. CDR1 is SQVTM, CDR2 ANQGSEA, per germline. With V trimmed by 6 bases and J by 3 bases, 14 bases remained unmatched. This CDR3 comprises 15 residues. CDR3 nucleotide sequence: TGCAGCGTGAAAGAGGGGAGGGGATACGGCTACGAGCAGTACTTC. Protein: CSVKEGRGYGYEQYF.

V is TRBV3-1 (or the pseudogene TRBV3-2) and J is TRBJ2-2; a weak D match, TRBD1 (5 bases). The germline V and J ends were trimmed by 10 bases and 6 bases, with 18 bases remaining between them. The germline gives CDR1 LGHDT, CDR2 YNNKEL (reference sequence). The CDR3 length is 14 residues. CDR3 amino acids: CATSPGWGAGELFF. In nucleotides, the CDR3 is TGTGCCACCTCACCCGGGTGGGGCGCCGGGGAGCTGTTTTTT.

This chain links TRBV27 with TRBJ2-3, with no clear D. The germline CDR1 and CDR2 sequences are MNHEY and SMNVEV (reference sequence). V was trimmed by 6 bases and J by 5 bases, leaving 12 bases between them. The CDR3 is 13 residues long. CDR3 residues: CASRHNTEDTQYF. Written as DNA, the CDR3 is TGTGCCAGCAGACACAATACTGAAGATACGCAGTATTTT.

CDR3 sequence reads: CASSQGTPNTGELFF. The DNA for the CDR3 is TGTGCCAGCAGCCAAGGGACACCGAACACCGGGGAGCTGTTTTTT. The V gene is TRBV4-2, the J gene TRBJ2-2; a weak D match, TRBD1 (5 bases). The CDR3 length is 15 residues. V was pared by 1 base and J by 0 bases, with 6 bases between. The germline CDR1 and CDR2 sequences are LGHNA and YNFKEQ.

V and J are TRBV5-4 and TRBJ1-2, with D uncertain. V lost 3 bases, J lost 4 bases, and 16 bases lay in between. This CDR3 has 15 residues. Germline values: CDR1 SGHNT, CDR2 YYREEE (reference sequence). The CDR3 DNA follows: TGTGCCAGCAGCTCGGCTAAGACCGTTCTCTATGGCTACACCTTC. Protein product: CASSSAKTVLYGYTF. Drawing the rest from reference TRBV5-4 and TRBJ1-2, the complete variable domain is ETGVTQSPTHLIKTRGQQVTLRCSSQSGHNTVSWYQQALGQGPQFIFQYYREEENGRGNFPPRFSGLQFPNYSSELNVNALELDDSALYLCASSSAKTVLYGYTFGSGTRLTVV.

This clone was counted a few times. V and J are TRBV2 and TRBJ1-5, with D tentatively TRBD1 (6 bases). Between the trimmed V and J ends, which lost 7 bases and 2 bases, there was a span of 12 bases. This CDR3 has 14 residues. From germline, CDR1 is SNHLY and CDR2 FYNNEI. The CDR3 DNA is TGTGCCAGCAACAGGGAATACGGCAATCAGCCCCAGCATTTT. This gives the protein CASNREYGNQPQHF.

This clone was seen a single time. The chain links TRBV6-5 to TRBJ1-2; a weak D match, TRBD1 (6 bases). Looked up from germline, CDR1 is MNHEY and CDR2 is SVGAGI. The CDR3 is 13 amino acids. V was clipped by 2 bases and J by 6 bases, with 10 bases between them. CDR3 amino acids: CASSYVRGHGYTF. In DNA form, the CDR3 reads TGTGCCAGCAGTTACGTCAGGGGTCATGGCTACACCTTC.

The J gene is TRBJ1-2, the V gene TRBV19; the D is unclear. The germline V and J ends were trimmed by 6 bases and 7 bases, with 12 bases remaining between them. CDR3 length: 12 residues. Looked up from germline, CDR1 is LNHDA and CDR2 is SQIVND (reference sequence). The CDR3 region is CASRAGIRGYTF. In nucleotides, the CDR3 is TGTGCCAGTAGGGCCGGGATCCGTGGCTACACCTTC.

The chain links TRBV6-5 to TRBJ2-1; D unresolved. CDR1 is MNHEY, CDR2 SVGAGI, per germline. The CDR3 loop spans 14 amino acids. The V gene lost 0 bases and the J gene lost 9 bases, with 12 bases spanning the gap. CDR3 region: CASSYSSPPGEQFF. The CDR3 DNA reads as TGTGCCAGCAGTTACTCGAGTCCCCCGGGTGAGCAGTTCTTC.

V usage is TRBV19 and J usage is TRBJ2-7, with D unclear. CDR3 length equals 16 residues. Germline V gene data show CDR1 as LNHDA and CDR2 as SQIVND (reference sequence). V was cut by 2 bases and J by 5 bases, with 19 bases left in between. This chain's CDR3 is CASSIQSTHGRNEQYF. As DNA, the CDR3 is TGTGCCAGTAGTATACAGTCGACCCATGGTAGGAACGAGCAGTACTTC.

The chain joins TRBV5-1 to TRBJ2-2, with 7 bases matching TRBD1. Trimming took 2 bases from V and 3 from J; bases not matched to a gene: 7. There are 16 residues in the CDR3. Germline V gene data show CDR1 as SGHRS and CDR2 as YFSETQ. The CDR3 coding sequence is TGCGCCAGCAGCTTCATTAACAGGGGTTACACCGGGGAGCTGTTTTTT. Amino acid sequence: CASSFINRGYTGELFF.

The chain carries TRBV3-1 (or the pseudogene TRBV3-2) and TRBJ2-7, with D possibly TRBD2 on 5 matching bases. Germline CDR1 reads LGHDT; CDR2 reads YNNKEL (reference sequence). Trimming took 0 bases from V and 4 from J, leaving 7 bases between them. The CDR3 length is 13 residues. DNA for the CDR3: TGTGCCAGCAGCCAAGATTGGACTTACGAGCAGTACTTC. Translation: CASSQDWTYEQYF.